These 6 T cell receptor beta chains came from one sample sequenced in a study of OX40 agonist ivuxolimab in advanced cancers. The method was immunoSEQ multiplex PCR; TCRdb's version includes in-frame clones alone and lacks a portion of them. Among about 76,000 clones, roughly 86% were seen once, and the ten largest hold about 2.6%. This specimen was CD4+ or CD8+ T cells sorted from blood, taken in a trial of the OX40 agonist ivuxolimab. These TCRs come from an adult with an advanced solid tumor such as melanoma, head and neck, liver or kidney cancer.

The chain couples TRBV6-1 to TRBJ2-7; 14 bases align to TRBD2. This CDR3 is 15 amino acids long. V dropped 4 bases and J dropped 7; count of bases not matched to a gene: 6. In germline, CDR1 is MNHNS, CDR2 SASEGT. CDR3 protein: CASSGTSGGREEQYV. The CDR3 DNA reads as TGTGCCAGCAGTGGGACTAGCGGGGGGAGGGAAGAGCAGTACGTC.

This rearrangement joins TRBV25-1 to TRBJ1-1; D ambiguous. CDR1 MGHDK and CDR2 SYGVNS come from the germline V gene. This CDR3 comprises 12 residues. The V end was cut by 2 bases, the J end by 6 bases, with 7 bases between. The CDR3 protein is CASSELGAEAFF. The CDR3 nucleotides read TGTGCCAGCAGTGAACTCGGGGCTGAAGCTTTCTTT. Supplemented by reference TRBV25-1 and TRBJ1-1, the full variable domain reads EADIYQTPRYLVIGTGKKITLECSQTMGHDKMYWYQQDPGMELHLIHYSYGVNSTEKGDLSSESTVSRIRTEHFPLTLESARPSHTSQYLCASSELGAEAFFGQGTRLTVV.

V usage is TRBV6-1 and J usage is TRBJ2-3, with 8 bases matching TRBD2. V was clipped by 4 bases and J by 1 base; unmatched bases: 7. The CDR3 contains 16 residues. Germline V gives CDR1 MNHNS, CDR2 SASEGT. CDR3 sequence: CASSGTSLLRTDTQYF. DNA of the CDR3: TGTGCCAGCAGTGGGACTAGCCTTCTTCGCACAGATACGCAGTATTTT.

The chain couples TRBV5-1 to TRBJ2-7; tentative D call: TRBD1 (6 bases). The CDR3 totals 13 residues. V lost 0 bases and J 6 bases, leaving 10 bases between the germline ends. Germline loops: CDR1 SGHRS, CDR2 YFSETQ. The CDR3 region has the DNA TGCGCCAGCAGCTTGGACAGGGTAGGCGAGCAGTACTTC. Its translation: CASSLDRVGEQYF.

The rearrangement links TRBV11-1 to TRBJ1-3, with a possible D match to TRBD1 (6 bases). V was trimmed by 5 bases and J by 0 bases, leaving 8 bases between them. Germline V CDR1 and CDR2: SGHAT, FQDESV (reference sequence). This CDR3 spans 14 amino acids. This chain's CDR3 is CASSRTDSGNTIYF. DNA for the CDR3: TGTGCCAGCAGCCGGACAGACTCTGGAAACACCATATATTTT.

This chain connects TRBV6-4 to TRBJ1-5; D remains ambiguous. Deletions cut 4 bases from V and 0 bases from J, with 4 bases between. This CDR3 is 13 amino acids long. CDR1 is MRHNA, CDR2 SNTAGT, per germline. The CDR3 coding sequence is TGTGCCAGCAGTGTCGGTAGCAATCAGCCCCAGCATTTT. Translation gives CASSVGSNQPQHF.